This TCR beta chain was sequenced during a study of human CD8 memory T cell subsets. It was from buffy coats of healthy donors that the PBMC came. CDR1 is LNHDA and CDR2 is SQIVND in the germline V gene (reference sequence). This CDR3 spans 13 amino acids. Whole-study results and caveats: Stem-like memory and precursor exhausted T cells, unlike effector memory cells, were similarly highly diverse.

To note about this clonotype: What it binds is unknown.

UMI-labeled 5' RACE was used, and it produced the TCR beta libraries. TCRdb re-analyzed the 5' RACE reads; it lists each CDR3 protein once, without DNA. The sample has fewer than 9,500 distinct CDR3 sequences. The sequencing sample was made of CD8+ T cells from PBMCs. The chain couples TRBV19 to TRBJ1-5; TCRdb's D call of TRBD1 is untestable without DNA. The TCR comes from a human donor in good health. CDR3 sequence: CASWGAGGQPQHF.